The clone carrying this T cell receptor beta chain was recorded at least ten times. The germline V gene encodes CDR1 LGHDT and CDR2 YNNKEL (reference sequence). The CDR3 sequence is 15 residues long. The V and J ends lost 7 bases and 6 bases respectively, with 22 bases between them. The source of the sample is a study of T cells in Graves' hyperthyroidism and ophthalmopathy. Overall study context: Peripheral blood was drawn at first diagnosis, prior to all treatment.

The CDR3 regions of TCR beta were amplified from RNA transcripts. The HTBI set primed first-round TCR CDR3 RT-PCR. Using its own MiXCR run on the multiplex PCR reads, TCRdb lists one record per CDR3 protein. This table has around 620,000 distinct CDR3 sequences, about 17% appearing once. The chain employs TRBV3-1 and TRBJ2-7; D perhaps matches TRBD2 (6 bases). The clonotype comes from a woman under 40 with Graves' hyperthyroidism. The sequencing sample was made of blood. The CDR3 DNA follows: TGTGCCAGCATGAACTCGGGACTCGACCCCTTCGAGCAGTACTTC. This sequence encodes CASMNSGLDPFEQYF.